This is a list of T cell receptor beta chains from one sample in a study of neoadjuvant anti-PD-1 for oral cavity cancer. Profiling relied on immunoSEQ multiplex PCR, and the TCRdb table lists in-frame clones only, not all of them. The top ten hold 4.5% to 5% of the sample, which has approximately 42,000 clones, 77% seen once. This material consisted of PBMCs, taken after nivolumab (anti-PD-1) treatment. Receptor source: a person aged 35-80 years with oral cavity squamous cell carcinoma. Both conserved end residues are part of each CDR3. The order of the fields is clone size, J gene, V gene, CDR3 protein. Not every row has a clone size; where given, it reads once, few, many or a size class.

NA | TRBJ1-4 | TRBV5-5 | CASRALKVWTVDEKLFF
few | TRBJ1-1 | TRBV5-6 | CASSFLGEGDTEAFF
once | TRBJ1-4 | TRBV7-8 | CASGQATNEKLFF
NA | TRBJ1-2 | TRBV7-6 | CASSPGLKNGYTF
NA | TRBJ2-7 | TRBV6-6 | CASIEQGKGTYEQYF
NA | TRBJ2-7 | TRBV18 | CASSRGQDYEQYF
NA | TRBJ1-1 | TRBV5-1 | CASRYDTTEAFF
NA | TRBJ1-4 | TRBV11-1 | CASSSGSTNEKLFF
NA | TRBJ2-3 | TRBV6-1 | CASSEAVHLDTQYF
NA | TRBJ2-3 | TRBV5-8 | CASSLEGMPHRTDTQYF
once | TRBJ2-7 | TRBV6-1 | CASSETPSYEQYF
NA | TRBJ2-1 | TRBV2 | CASEGDEQFF
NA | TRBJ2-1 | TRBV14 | CASSPSGGAHNEQFF
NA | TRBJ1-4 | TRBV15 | CATHLGGQDEKLFF
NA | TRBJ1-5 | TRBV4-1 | CASSQPPTGGLSNQPQHF
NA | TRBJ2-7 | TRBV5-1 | CASSALAGGPYEQYF
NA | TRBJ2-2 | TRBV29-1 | CSVKGPNTGELFF
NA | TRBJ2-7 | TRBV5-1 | CASSPLGRGRNYEQYF
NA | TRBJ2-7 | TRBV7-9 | CASSLGGNRYEQYF
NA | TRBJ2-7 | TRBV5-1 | CASNPGTGTSSYEQYF
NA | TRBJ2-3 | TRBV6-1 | CASSGRVTDTQYF
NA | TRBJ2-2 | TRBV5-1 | CASSSDRGPTGELFF
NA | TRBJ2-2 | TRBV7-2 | CASSLETNTGELFF
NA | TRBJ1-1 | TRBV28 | CASSLGRGTEAFF
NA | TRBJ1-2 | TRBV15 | CATSRELDRGPPIYGYTF
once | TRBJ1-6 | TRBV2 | CASFPSWGSPLHF
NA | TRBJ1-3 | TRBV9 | CASSNRRDSGNTIYF
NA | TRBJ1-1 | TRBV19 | CASTPREGSNTEAFF
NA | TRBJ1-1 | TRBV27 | CASNDRGMNTEAFF
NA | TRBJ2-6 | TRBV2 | CASSSEQGTFSGANVLTF
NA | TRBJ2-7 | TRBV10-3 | CAISASPGQGSYEQYF
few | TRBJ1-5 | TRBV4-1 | CASSQEPAEPPQHF
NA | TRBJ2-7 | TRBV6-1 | CASSFGTAYEQYF
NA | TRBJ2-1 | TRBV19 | CASSIKGGPQDEQFF
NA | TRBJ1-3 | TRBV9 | CASSGETSGNTIYF
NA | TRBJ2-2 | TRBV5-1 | CASKNIAGGNTGELFF
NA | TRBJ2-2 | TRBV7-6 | CASSLGGGGTGELFF
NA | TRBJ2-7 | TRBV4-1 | CASSQGQGWNNEQYF
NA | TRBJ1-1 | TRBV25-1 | CASSQTGWATEAFF
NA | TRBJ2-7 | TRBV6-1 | CASTYRVGYEQYF
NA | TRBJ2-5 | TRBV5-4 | CASSLDGETQYF
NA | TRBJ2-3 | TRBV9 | CASSVEAGGTTDTQYF
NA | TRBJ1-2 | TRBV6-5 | CASSQGGYYGYTF
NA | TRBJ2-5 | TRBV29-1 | CSARQGARMETQYF
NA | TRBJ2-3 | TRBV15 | CATSGPLARGDTQYF
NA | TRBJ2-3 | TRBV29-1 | CSAGQSITSTDTQYF
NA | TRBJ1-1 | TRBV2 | CASTSTTGPSGEAFF
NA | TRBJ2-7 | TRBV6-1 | CASNIGTIYEQYF
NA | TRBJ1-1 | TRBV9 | CASSVADRRRGNTEAFF
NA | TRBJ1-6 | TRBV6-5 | CASARAGGGPSPLHF
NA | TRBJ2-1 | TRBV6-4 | CASSPRPAGADYNEQFF
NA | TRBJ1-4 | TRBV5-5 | CASSLGTNEKLFF
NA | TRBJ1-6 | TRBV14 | CASSRTGGGNSPLHF
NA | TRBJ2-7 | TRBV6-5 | CASSLHRDYEQYF
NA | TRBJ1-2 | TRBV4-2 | CASSQDEGPYGYTF